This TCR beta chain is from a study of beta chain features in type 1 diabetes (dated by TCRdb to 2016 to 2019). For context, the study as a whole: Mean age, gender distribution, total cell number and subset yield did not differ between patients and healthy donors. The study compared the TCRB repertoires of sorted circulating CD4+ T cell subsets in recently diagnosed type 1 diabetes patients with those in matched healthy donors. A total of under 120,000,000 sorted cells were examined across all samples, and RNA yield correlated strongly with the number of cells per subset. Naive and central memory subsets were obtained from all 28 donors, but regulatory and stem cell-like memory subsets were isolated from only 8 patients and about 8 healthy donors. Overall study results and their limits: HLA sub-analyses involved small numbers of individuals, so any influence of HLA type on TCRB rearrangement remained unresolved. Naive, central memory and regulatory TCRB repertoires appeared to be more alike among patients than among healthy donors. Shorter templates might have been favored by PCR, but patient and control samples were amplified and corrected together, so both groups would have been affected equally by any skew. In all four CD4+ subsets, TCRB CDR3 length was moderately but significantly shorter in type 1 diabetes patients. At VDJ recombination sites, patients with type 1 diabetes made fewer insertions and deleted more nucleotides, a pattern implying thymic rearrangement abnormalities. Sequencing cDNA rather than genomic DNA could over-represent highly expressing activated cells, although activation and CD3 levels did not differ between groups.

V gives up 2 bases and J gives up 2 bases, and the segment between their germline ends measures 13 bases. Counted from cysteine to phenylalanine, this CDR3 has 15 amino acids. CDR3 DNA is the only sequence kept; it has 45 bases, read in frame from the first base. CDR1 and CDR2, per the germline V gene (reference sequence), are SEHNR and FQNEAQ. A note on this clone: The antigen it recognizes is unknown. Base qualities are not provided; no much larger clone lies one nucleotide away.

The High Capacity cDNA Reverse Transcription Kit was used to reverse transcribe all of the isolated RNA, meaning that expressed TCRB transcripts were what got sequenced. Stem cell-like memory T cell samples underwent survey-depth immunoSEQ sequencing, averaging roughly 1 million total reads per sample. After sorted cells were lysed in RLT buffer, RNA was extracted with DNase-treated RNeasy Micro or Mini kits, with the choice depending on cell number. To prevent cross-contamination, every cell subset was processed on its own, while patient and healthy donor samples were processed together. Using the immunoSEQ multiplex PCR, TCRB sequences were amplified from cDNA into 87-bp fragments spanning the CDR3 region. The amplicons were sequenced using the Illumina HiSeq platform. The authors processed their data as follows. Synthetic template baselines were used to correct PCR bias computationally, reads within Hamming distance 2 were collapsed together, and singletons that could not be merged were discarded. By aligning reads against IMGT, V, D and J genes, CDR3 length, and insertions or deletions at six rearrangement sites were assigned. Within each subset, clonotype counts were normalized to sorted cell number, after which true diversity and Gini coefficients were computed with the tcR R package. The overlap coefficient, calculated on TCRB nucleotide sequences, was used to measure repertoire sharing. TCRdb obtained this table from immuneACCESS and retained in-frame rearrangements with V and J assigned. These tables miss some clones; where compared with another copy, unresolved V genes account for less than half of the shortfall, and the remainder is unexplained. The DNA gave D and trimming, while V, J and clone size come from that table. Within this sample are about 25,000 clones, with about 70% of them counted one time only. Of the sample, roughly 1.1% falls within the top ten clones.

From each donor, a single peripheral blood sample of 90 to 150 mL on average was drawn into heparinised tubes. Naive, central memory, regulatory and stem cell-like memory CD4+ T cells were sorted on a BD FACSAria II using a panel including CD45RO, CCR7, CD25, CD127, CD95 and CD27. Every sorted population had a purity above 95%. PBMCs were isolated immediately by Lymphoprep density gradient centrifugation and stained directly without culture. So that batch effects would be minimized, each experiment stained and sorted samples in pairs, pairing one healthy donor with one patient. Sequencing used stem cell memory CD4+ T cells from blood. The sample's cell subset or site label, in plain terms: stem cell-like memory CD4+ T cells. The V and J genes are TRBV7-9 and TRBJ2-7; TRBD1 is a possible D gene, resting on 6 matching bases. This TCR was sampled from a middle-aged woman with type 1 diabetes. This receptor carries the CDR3 CASSLKQGFPYEQYF. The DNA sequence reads TGTGCCAGCAGCTTAAAACAGGGTTTCCCCTACGAGCAGTACTTC.